This T cell receptor (beta chain) appears in the sequencing data of a study of beta chain features in type 1 diabetes. What was sequenced were expressed TCRB transcripts, since all of the isolated RNA had been reverse transcribed. TCRdb's copy holds only in-frame clones and misses some; the assay was immunoSEQ multiplex PCR. The table records a few hundred thousand clones, approximately 16% of them present only once. Staining for CD45RO/CCR7/CD25/CD127/CD95/CD27 allowed sorting of CD4+ naive, central memory, regulatory and stem cell-like memory cells. Details on this clone: Its specificity is not known.

General study points: In all four CD4+ subsets, TCRB CDR3 length was significantly, moderately reduced in type 1 diabetes.

V dropped 3 bases and J dropped 3 bases, with 11 bases sitting between them. The CDR3 loop spans 14 amino acids. CDR1 SGHRS and CDR2 YFSETQ come from the germline V gene. This rearrangement joins TRBV5-1 to TRBJ2-3; perhaps TRBD1 as D (6 bases). This sequence was found in a young man with type 1 diabetes. Sequences were obtained from naive CD4+ T cells from blood. CDR3 protein: CASSSQGETDTQYF. The CDR3 nucleotides are TGCGCCAGCAGCTCACAGGGAGAAACAGATACGCAGTATTTT.